This is a list of T cell receptor beta chains from one sample in a study of cytomegalovirus exposure and HLA in healthy donors. Here immunoSEQ multiplex PCR was the method, and the copy in TCRdb shows in-frame clones only, minus some. In total, the table holds some 120,000 clones. Source material: PBMCs. The receptor set was obtained from a man aged 25 to 40 in good health and CMV-seronegative. Both conserved end residues are part of each CDR3. The D gene is left open where the match is weak.

>TRBJ1-1|TRBD1|TRBV6-5
TGTGCCAGCAGTTACGGACAGGCGGGCACTGAAGCTTTCTTT
CASSYGQAGTEAFF
>TRBJ2-2|NA|TRBV6-6
TGTGCCAGCAGTTACTCGACACCCTTCAGGGAGCTGTTTTTT
CASSYSTPFRELFF
>TRBJ1-2|TRBD1|TRBV6-5
TGTGCCAGCAGTAAGGGACAGGGAGGTGGCTACACCTTC
CASSKGQGGGYTF
>TRBJ1-1|NA|TRBV27
TGTGCCAGCAGTTTAGCACAGGGGAACACTGAAGCTTTCTTT
CASSLAQGNTEAFF
>TRBJ2-5|NA|TRBV2
TGTGCCACCACAGGGGGGGGCCAAGAGACCCAGTACTTC
CATTGGGQETQYF
>TRBJ2-2|NA|TRBV6-5
TGTGCCAGCACGAGGGCCCCCGGGGAGCTGTTTTTT
CASTRAPGELFF
>TRBJ2-5|TRBD1|TRBV7-8
TGTGCCAGCACCCGAGGGACAGCCGAAGAGACCCAGTACTTC
CASTRGTAEETQYF
>TRBJ1-5|NA|TRBV4-1
TGCGCCAGCAGCCAAGCGGGACACCTGACGCCTCAGCCCCAGCATTTT
CASSQAGHLTPQPQHF
>TRBJ2-7|TRBD1|TRBV7-6
TGTGCCAGCAGCATAACAGGGGTGACGAGCTCCTACGAGCAGTACTTC
CASSITGVTSSYEQYF
>TRBJ2-1|TRBD2|TRBV7-9
TGTGCCAGCAGCTTAGAGGCTAGCGGGGGCCGAGGAAAGCAGTTCTTC
CASSLEASGGRGKQFF
>TRBJ1-1|NA|TRBV11-2
TGTGCCAGCAGCACACAAATCATGAACACTGAAGCTTTCTTT
CASSTQIMNTEAFF
>TRBJ2-3|NA|TRBV6-5
TGTGCCAGCAGTTATGGCGGGGAAAGCACAGATACGCAGTATTTT
CASSYGGESTDTQYF
>TRBJ2-1|NA|TRBV13
TGTGCCAGCAGCGCGGGTTGGAGCTCCTACAATGAGCAGTTCTTC
CASSAGWSSYNEQFF
>TRBJ1-2|NA|TRBV5-1
TGCGCCAGCAGCCCCGACAGCTTTATCTATGGCTACACCTTC
CASSPDSFIYGYTF
>TRBJ2-1|NA|TRBV7-9
TGTGCCAGCAGCTTAGTTGAGCGGAGCCCCTACAATGAGCAGTTCTTC
CASSLVERSPYNEQFF
>TRBJ1-5|TRBD1|TRBV7-2
TGTGCCAGCAGCTCTACAGGGGGCGGATCCCATCAGCCCCAGCATTTT
CASSSTGGGSHQPQHF
>TRBJ2-1|TRBD1|TRBV4-3
TGCGCCAGCAGCCCGGAAATAGGGACAGGGCTGTTCTTC
CASSPEIGTGLFF